This T cell receptor beta chain was recovered during a study of T cells after posttransplantation cyclophosphamide. TCRdb's table, derived via immunoSEQ multiplex PCR, lists solely in-frame clones and lacks some. The sample has about 10 clones. This clone appeared a few times. Its antigen is currently unknown. This CDR3 has 13 amino acids. Germline loops: CDR1 SGDLS, CDR2 YYNGEE. V dropped 4 bases and J dropped 10 bases, with 14 bases sitting between them. Study-wide points: Later post-transplant blood repertoires were often dominated by donor CD8+ memory clones. Skin or GI-infiltrating T cells shared few TRB sequences with blood. TRB clonality was highly associated with recipient CMV seropositivity and reactivation.

A marrow graft followed busulfan-fludarabine conditioning, with cyclophosphamide on days +3 and +4. The clonotype was recovered from a male patient aged 60-70 years who received an allogeneic stem cell transplant from a related donor and was CMV-positive. Some T cells may be graft donor cells. The rearrangement joins TRBV9 to TRBJ2-2; the D gene is possibly TRBD1 (5 bases). The sample consisted of gut tissue, taken more than 60 days after allogeneic stem cell transplant with posttransplant cyclophosphamide. The CDR3 DNA reads as TGTGCCAGCAGCCAAAGAACCGGACAGGAGCTGTTTTTT. Protein sequence: CASSQRTGQELFF.